Presented here are 30 T cell receptor beta chains from one specimen sequenced in a study of identical twins. TCRdb reprocessed the 5' RACE reads with MiXCR, giving one entry per CDR3 protein. This sample carries around 100,000 distinct CDR3 sequences, 4.5% to 6.5% of them seen once, and the ten largest clones take about an eighth. Sequencing was done on a sample of memory T cells sorted from blood. The receptors stem from a woman between 45 and 65 years old in good health.

The sample holds many counts of this clonotype. The rearrangement uses TRBV5-5 and TRBJ2-1, with D possibly matching TRBD2 (6 bases). CDR3 size: 15 residues. Trimming left V 0 bases short and J 3 bases short, with 10 bases between. Germline V gene sequence: CDR1 SGHKS, CDR2 YYEKEE (reference sequence). The CDR3 DNA reads TGTGCCAGCAGCTTGGGTGGACTAATCTACAATGAGCAGTTCTTC. As protein: CASSLGGLIYNEQFF.

For this clonotype: A read error may be the cause here, since a much bigger clone is one base away. This chain links TRBV24-1 with TRBJ1-2; 9 bases match TRBD1. Germline V CDR1 and CDR2: KGHDR, SFDVKD. This CDR3 region has 15 residues. Written as DNA, the CDR3 is TGTGCCACCAGTGATACAGGGGGCGCGAACTATGGCTACCCCTTC. This gives the protein CATSDTGGANYGYPF.

This clonotype was recorded a few times. This chain links TRBV12-3 or TRBV12-4 with TRBJ1-4; no clear D gene. The germline V and J ends were trimmed by 0 bases and 11 bases, with 10 bases remaining between them. The CDR3 length is 13 residues. The CDR3 sequence: CASSLARAAKLFF. The CDR3 region has the DNA TGTGCCAGCAGTTTAGCGCGGGCAGCCAAACTGTTTTTT.

Ten or more counts support this clonotype. This rearrangement joins TRBV5-1 to TRBJ2-2; 7 nucleotides match TRBD1. CDR3 length: 13 residues. Germline V gene sequence: CDR1 SGHRS, CDR2 YFSETQ. The trim removed 6 bases at V and 6 bases at J, leaving 5 bases unmatched. For the CDR3, the DNA is TGCGCCAGCACTCAGGGGGATGCCGGGGAGCTGTTTTTT. Protein: CASTQGDAGELFF.

Note on this clonotype: No conserved phenylalanine or tryptophan is present at the end of the CDR3, so a read error is the likely explanation. The J gene is TRBJ1-1, the V gene TRBV6-1; 9 bases line up with TRBD1. The CDR3 sequence is 16 residues long. V trimming: 4 bases; J trimming: 1 base; junction bases outside the gene matches: 7. Per the germline V gene, CDR1 is MNHNS and CDR2 is SASEGT. The CDR3 sequence: CASSADRGSWNTEAFL. The CDR3 nucleotides are TGTGCCAGCAGTGCGGACAGGGGATCCTGGAACACTGAAGCTTTCCTT.

This clonotype has a count of ten or more. V usage is TRBV10-1 and J usage is TRBJ1-3; D unclear. The CDR3 totals 13 residues. V shed 3 bases and J shed 1 base, with 4 bases lying between them. Germline V CDR1 and CDR2: WNHNN, SYGVQD (reference sequence). This CDR3 is CASSDGSGNTIYF. CDR3 sequence (DNA): TGCGCCAGCAGTGATGGGTCTGGAAACACCATATATTTT.

The chain is built from TRBV2 and TRBJ1-5, with D possibly being TRBD1 (5 bases). Per the germline V gene, CDR1 is SNHLY and CDR2 is FYNNEI. The CDR3 consists of 16 residues. Trimming pared 5 bases from V and 5 bases from J, leaving 19 bases between. The CDR3 nucleotides are TGTGCCAGCAGTCCCGATATAGGACATAACTATCAGCCCCAGCATTTT. This gives the protein CASSPDIGHNYQPQHF.

This clonotype occurred many times. V gene TRBV3-1 combines with J gene TRBJ2-1, with TRBD2 matching 7 bases. CDR1 LGHDT and CDR2 YNNKEL come from the germline V gene (reference sequence). V dropped 2 bases and J dropped 0; count of bases not matched to a gene: 10. The CDR3 covers 18 residues. The CDR3 DNA sequence: TGTGCCAGCAGCCAATCGTGGCGGCGCGGGAGCTCCTACAATGAGCAGTTCTTC. The encoded protein is CASSQSWRRGSSYNEQFF.

This clonotype came up many times. V gene TRBV4-1 combines with J gene TRBJ2-5; TRBD2 matches 9 bases. With V trimmed by 1 base and J by 4 bases, 10 bases remained unmatched. The CDR3 spans 17 residues. CDR1 and CDR2 from the germline V gene are MGHRA and YSYEKL. In nucleotides, the CDR3 is TGCGCCAGCAGCCAAGGACCGCGGGAGGGCCGGGGAGAGACCCAGTACTTC. Its protein product is CASSQGPREGRGETQYF.

This clonotype was counted at least ten times. The V gene is TRBV3-1, the J gene TRBJ2-3; TRBD2 matches 13 bases. Germline V gene sequence: CDR1 LGHDT, CDR2 YNNKEL (reference sequence). V trimming: 5 bases; J trimming: 6 bases; junction bases outside the gene matches: 2. The CDR3 is 14 amino acids. The DNA of the CDR3 is TGTGCCAGCAGCGAGACTAGCGGGAGGGATACGCAGTATTTT. It codes for CASSETSGRDTQYF.

Many counts were recorded for this clonotype. The CDR3 loop reads CASSQVVRQAGTDTQYF. CDR3 bases: TGCGCCAGCAGCCAAGTAGTCCGGCAGGCCGGGACAGATACGCAGTATTTT. The chain couples TRBV4-1 to TRBJ2-3; D gene uncertain. Trimming left V 1 base short and J 3 bases short, with 17 bases between. The V gene's germline CDR1 is MGHRA and CDR2 YSYEKL. The CDR3 contains 17 residues.

The genes are TRBV10-1 and TRBJ1-2; 8 positions match TRBD1. V shed 3 bases, J shed 2 bases, and the junction held 14 bases outside the gene matches. Germline lookup yields CDR1 WNHNN and CDR2 SYGVQD (reference sequence). The CDR3 consists of 18 residues. The CDR3 DNA follows: TGCGCCAGCAGTGACTCCCAGGGGGCCTTTACAACCAACTATGGCTACACCTTC. It yields the protein CASSDSQGAFTTNYGYTF.

This clonotype was detected many times. The rearrangement links TRBV5-5 to TRBJ2-5; a weak D match, TRBD1 (5 bases). Between the trimmed V and J ends, which lost 5 bases and 2 bases, there was a span of 10 bases. Germline lookup yields CDR1 SGHKS and CDR2 YYEKEE (reference sequence). The CDR3 extends over 13 amino acids. The CDR3 protein is CASSFGAQETQYF. CDR3 nucleotide sequence: TGTGCCAGCAGTTTTGGGGCTCAAGAGACCCAGTACTTC.

This clonotype showed up many times. The chain links TRBV7-2 to TRBJ2-3; no reliable D call. Trimming cost V 0 bases and J 5 bases, with 12 bases left between them. The CDR3 is made up of 15 amino acids. The germline CDR1 and CDR2 sequences are SGHTA and FQGNSA. The CDR3 coding sequence is TGTGCCAGCAGCTTAGCGCCCCTGAGTGTAGATACGCAGTATTTT. Translated, it gives CASSLAPLSVDTQYF.

This clonotype was counted at least ten times. V usage is TRBV6-2 or TRBV6-3 and J usage is TRBJ2-3; 9 nucleotides align to TRBD2. Losses at the gene ends were 6 bases for V and 1 base for J; bases not matched to a gene: 8. The V gene's germline CDR1 is MNHEY and CDR2 SVGEGT. This CDR3 has 16 residues. The CDR3 DNA reads TGTGCCAGCAGGCGTAGCGGGAGAGGGGGCACAGATACGCAGTATTTT. The encoded protein is CASRRSGRGGTDTQYF.

This clonotype was detected ten times or more. The rearrangement links TRBV10-2 to TRBJ2-5, with TRBD1 matching 7 bases. Germline CDR1 and CDR2: WSHSY and SAAADI. V was pared by 4 bases and J by 3 bases, with 5 bases of the junction left unmatched. This CDR3 has 14 amino acids. For the CDR3, the DNA is TGCGCCAGCAGTGTAACCGGGACAGAAGAGACCCAGTACTTC. Translating it yields CASSVTGTEETQYF.

In this sample, this clonotype turned up a few times. V usage is TRBV7-8 and J usage is TRBJ1-1, with a possible D match to TRBD1 (6 bases). The CDR3 totals 16 residues. From germline, CDR1 is SGHVS and CDR2 FQNEAQ. Trimming removed 1 base at V and 10 bases at J, with 22 bases between. CDR3 sequence (DNA): TGTGCCAGCAGCTTAGGAGCCACAGGGAAGCTCATGGGAGCTTTCTTT. As protein: CASSLGATGKLMGAFF.

The chain links TRBV7-9 to TRBJ2-1; 8 bases map to TRBD1. The length of the CDR3 is 14 residues. V lost 6 bases and J lost 7; bases outside the gene matches: 8. CDR1 is SEHNR and CDR2 is FQNEAQ in the germline V gene (reference sequence). In nucleotides, the CDR3 is TGTGCCAGCAGATTGGACAGGGCTCGGAATGAGCAGTTCTTC. Encoded protein: CASRLDRARNEQFF.

This clonotype has ten or more counts. CDR3 DNA: TGTGCCAGCAGCCGTTTGGACCACACCTATGGCTACACCTTC. It codes for CASSRLDHTYGYTF. This chain connects TRBV5-6 to TRBJ1-2; the D is unclear. Germline CDR1 SGHDT, CDR2 YYEEEE. V shed 4 bases and J shed 4 bases, with 14 bases lying between them. The CDR3 loop spans 14 amino acids.

The V and J genes are TRBV5-1 and TRBJ2-3; 7 positions agree with TRBD2. The V gene's germline CDR1 is SGHRS and CDR2 YFSETQ. The V gene end was trimmed by 7 bases and the J gene end by 2 bases; junction bases not matched to a gene: 1. The CDR3 is 12 residues long. CDR3 amino acids: CASGLDTDTQYF. The CDR3 nucleotides are TGCGCCAGCGGACTAGACACAGATACGCAGTATTTT.

This clonotype was seen a few times. The chain couples TRBV11-3 to TRBJ2-7; the D call may be TRBD1 or TRBD2 (5 bases each). This CDR3 contains 17 residues. The V and J ends lost 4 bases and 6 bases respectively, with 25 bases between them. Germline V gives CDR1 SGHNT, CDR2 YENEEA. The CDR3 DNA reads TGTGCCAGCAGCTCATACCGGGACCTACGAATATTCGGCGAGCAGTACTTC. Its translation: CASSSYRDLRIFGEQYF.

The rearrangement joins TRBV7-8 to TRBJ1-5; D gene unclear. Germline V gene sequence: CDR1 SGHVS, CDR2 FQNEAQ. Deletions cut 1 base from V and 7 bases from J, with 17 bases between. This CDR3 is 16 amino acids long. CDR3 region: CASSLDRTDPRQPQHF. CDR3 coding DNA: TGTGCCAGCAGCTTAGATCGAACGGACCCACGGCAGCCCCAGCATTTT. The full variable domain, rest sourced from reference TRBV7-8 and TRBJ1-5, is GAGVSQSPRYKVAKRGQDVALRCDPISGHVSLFWYQQALGQGPEFLTYFQNEAQLDKSGLPSDRFFAERPEGSVSTLKIQRTQQEDSAVYLCASSLDRTDPRQPQHFGDGTRLSIL.

There are many counts of this clonotype. The chain couples TRBV29-1 to TRBJ1-1; a possible D gene is TRBD1 (5 bases). Trimming stripped 7 bases from V and 5 bases from J, with 14 bases between. The CDR3 totals 12 residues. The germline V gene has CDR1 SQVTM and CDR2 ANQGSEA. The CDR3 sequence is CSAGGVGTEAFF. CDR3 DNA: TGCAGCGCGGGGGGGGTGGGGACTGAAGCTTTCTTT.

This clonotype came up many times. The V gene is TRBV10-3, the J gene TRBJ1-1; 11 bases line up with TRBD1. CDR1 and CDR2 from the germline V gene are ENHRY and SYGVKD. The CDR3 extends over 15 amino acids. After removal of 10 bases from V and 1 base from J, the junction contained 8 bases not matched to a gene. CDR3 sequence reads: CATAGTGGWNTEAFF. The CDR3 DNA is TGTGCCACAGCCGGGACAGGGGGTTGGAACACTGAAGCTTTCTTT.

This clonotype was seen at least ten times. The chain links TRBV12-3 or TRBV12-4 to TRBJ2-1; D uncertain. CDR3 length: 11 amino acids. V lost 5 bases to trimming and J lost 6 bases, with 5 bases between them. CDR3 region: CASSPANEQFF. CDR3 bases: TGTGCCAGCAGTCCGGCCAATGAGCAGTTCTTC.

Many counts were recorded for this clonotype. The chain employs TRBV2 and TRBJ1-2, with TRBD1 matching 11 bases. Looked up from germline, CDR1 is SNHLY and CDR2 is FYNNEI. The length of the CDR3 is 15 residues. The V segment lost 3 bases and the J segment 5 bases; nucleotides outside the gene matches: 5. The CDR3 reads CASSDGTGGNYGYTF. CDR3 coding DNA: TGTGCCAGCAGTGATGGGACAGGGGGGAATTATGGCTACACCTTC.

This clonotype was counted between two and nine times. The V call is TRBV5-1, the J call TRBJ2-5, with TRBD2 identical over 7 bases. The CDR3 totals 13 residues. CDR1 and CDR2 from the germline V gene are SGHRS and YFSETQ. The J segment lost 5 bases and the V segment lost 4 bases, leaving 5 bases of the junction unmatched. CDR3 protein: CASSPTSMETQYF. Written as DNA, the CDR3 is TGCGCCAGCAGCCCGACTAGCATGGAGACCCAGTACTTC.

This clonotype was seen repeatedly, ten times or more. The chain has TRBV7-8 and TRBJ2-1; 9 bases are a match to TRBD2. With V trimmed by 4 bases and J by 9 bases, 16 bases remained unmatched. Germline CDR1 reads SGHVS; CDR2 reads FQNEAQ. This CDR3 is built from 17 residues. CDR3 in amino acids: CASSSSRRLAGFLEQFF. In DNA form, the CDR3 reads TGTGCCAGCAGCTCATCTAGAAGGCTAGCGGGATTCCTTGAGCAGTTCTTC.

This clonotype was recorded many times. V gene TRBV7-2 combines with J gene TRBJ2-7; 12 nucleotides agree with TRBD2. After removal of 5 bases from V and 1 base from J, the junction contained 12 bases not matched to a gene. The V gene's germline CDR1 is SGHTA and CDR2 FQGNSA. CDR3 size: 18 residues. CDR3 sequence (DNA): TGTGCCAGCAGCAACCCACTAGCGGGAGGATCTCAATCCTACGAGCAGTACTTC. Amino acid sequence: CASSNPLAGGSQSYEQYF.

A word on this clonotype: This may come from a read error, since a much larger clone is one base off. This chain connects TRBV7-6 to TRBJ1-5, with no clear D. Per the germline V gene, CDR1 is SGHVS and CDR2 is FNYEAQ. The CDR3 is made up of 13 amino acids. V was clipped by 4 bases and J by 9 bases, with 13 bases between them. The CDR3, as DNA: TGTGCCAGCAGCTCCCATGAGAAACCGCCCCAGCATTTT. This codes for CASSSHEKPPQHF.